The 5 T cell receptor beta chains reported below all come from one sample, sequenced in a study of regulatory T cells in long-lasting Graves disease. Time point described: persistent/refractory GD, antithyroid drugs over 5 years with positive TRAb. TCR sequences were obtained from RNA taken from PBMCs. Arm-PCR of CDR3 regions and iRepertoire HTBI primers were used to build TCR beta libraries. TCRdb redid the calling of the multiplex PCR reads with MiXCR, one entry per CDR3 protein. The table has a few hundred thousand distinct CDR3 sequences, 23% seen once. The sequencing used peripheral blood mononuclear cells (PBMCs), collected when the disease was refractory, from a patient treated with antithyroid drugs. These TCRs come from a female donor with Graves disease.

This clonotype appeared a few times. The V and J genes are TRBV18 and TRBJ1-2; 7 nucleotides match TRBD1. The CDR3 is 15 amino acids. Trimming took 3 bases from V and 2 from J; bases not matched to a gene: 6. Looked up from germline, CDR1 is KGHSH and CDR2 is LQKENI. The DNA of the CDR3 is TGTGCCAGCTCACCGGAATCAGGGGGGAACTATGGCTACACCTTC. Amino acid sequence: CASSPESGGNYGYTF.

This clonotype was counted many times. V and J are TRBV19 and TRBJ1-2; TRBD1 aligns across 12 bases. The CDR3 totals 16 residues. Germline assignment: CDR1 LNHDA and CDR2 SQIVND (reference sequence). V was pared by 6 bases and J by 6 bases, with 11 bases of the junction left unmatched. The DNA for the CDR3 is TGTGCCAGTAGAAATCAACCGGGACAGGGGGCAGATGGCTACACCTTC. Its translation: CASRNQPGQGADGYTF.

This clonotype was seen many times. The chain carries TRBV12-3 or TRBV12-4 and TRBJ1-2; TRBD1 might be the D (5 bases). The CDR3 totals 14 residues. Trimming removed 8 bases at V and 5 bases at J, with 18 bases between. Here the CDR3 DNA reads TGTGCCAGCCGCGAGGGCAACAGGTATTATGGCTACACCTTC. Its protein is CASREGNRYYGYTF.

This clonotype was observed a handful of times. The chain couples TRBV7-6 to TRBJ2-1, with 9 bases lining up with TRBD2. The CDR3 covers 15 residues. Trimming at V came to 2 bases and at J to 5 bases, leaving 4 bases not matched to a gene. CDR1 is SGHVS and CDR2 is FNYEAQ in the germline V gene. The CDR3 sequence is CASSLLAGDNNEQFF. The CDR3 nucleotides are TGTGCCAGCAGCTTATTAGCGGGAGACAACAATGAGCAGTTCTTC.

At least ten counts were recorded for this clonotype. J is TRBJ2-5 and V is TRBV28; D might be TRBD2 (6 bases). The CDR3 extends over 14 amino acids. CDR1 is MDHEN, CDR2 SYDVKM, per germline. V was pared by 4 bases and J by 5 bases, with 14 bases between. DNA of the CDR3: TGTGCCAGCAGTTACGGGGGAAACTCGGAGACCCAGTACTTC. This gives the protein CASSYGGNSETQYF.